Listed below are T cell receptor beta chains from one sample, sequenced in a study of shared clonotypes between healthy human individuals. Libraries were prepared by immunoSEQ multiplex PCR; TCRdb keeps only in-frame clonotypes and omits some of them. The table lists about 700,000 clones, 90% to 95% of them singletons. Sequences were obtained from naive CD8+ T cells sorted from blood. Every receptor here comes from a man aged 25 to 40 in good health. Each CDR3 is given with its conserved first and last residue. D genes are given only for firm matches. Not every row has a clone size; where given, it reads once, few, many or a size class.

CAISESGIRNQPQHF TGTGCCATCAGTGAGTCGGGAATCCGCAATCAGCCCCAGCATTTT . TRBJ1-5 once TRBV10-3
CASSRDNTYEQYF TGTGCCAGCAGCCGGGACAACACCTACGAGCAGTACTTC . TRBJ2-7 . TRBV5-4
CASSILGTSGYNEQFF TGTGCCAGCAGTATCCTTGGGACTAGCGGCTACAATGAGCAGTTCTTC TRBD2 TRBJ2-1 . TRBV27
CASSPGPSSYEQYF TGTGCCAGCTCACCAGGTCCGAGCTCCTACGAGCAGTACTTC . TRBJ2-7 once TRBV18
CASSLDRGLLYF TGTGCCAGCAGCTTAGATCGGGGACTACTATACTTC TRBD2 TRBJ2-7 . TRBV7-8
CASSVREHSYEQYF TGTGCCAGCAGCGTCCGGGAGCACTCCTACGAGCAGTACTTC . TRBJ2-7 . TRBV9
CASSLLTSGRDEQFF TGTGCCAGCAGTTTACTGACTAGCGGGAGAGATGAGCAGTTCTTC TRBD2 TRBJ2-1 . TRBV27
CSVTSTDTQYF TGCAGCGTAACTAGCACAGATACGCAGTATTTT . TRBJ2-3 few TRBV29-1
CASSYSRNTGELFF TGTGCCAGCAGTTACTCACGGAACACCGGGGAGCTGTTTTTT . TRBJ2-2 . TRBV6-6
CASSQDPAGGLDEQYF TGCGCCAGCAGCCAAGACCCTGCGGGGGGCTTAGACGAGCAGTACTTC TRBD2 TRBJ2-7 . TRBV4-1
CASSFSGTVDEQYF TGTGCCAGCAGTTTCAGCGGGACCGTCGACGAGCAGTACTTC TRBD2 TRBJ2-7 . TRBV28
CASSLANNYEQYF TGTGCCAGCAGCTTGGCAAATAACTACGAGCAGTACTTC . TRBJ2-7 . TRBV5-6
CASSPNRTRDRLEQYF TGTGCCAGCAGCCCGAACCGGACCCGCGACCGTTTGGAGCAGTACTTC . TRBJ2-7 . TRBV11-3
CASSGSGNEQFF TGTGCCAGTAGCGGGAGTGGCAATGAGCAGTTCTTC TRBD2 TRBJ2-1 . TRBV7-9
CASSLGGVRDPYEQYF TGTGCCAGCAGCTTGGGAGGGGTCAGGGACCCCTACGAGCAGTACTTC . TRBJ2-7 . TRBV5-8
CASSLQSSSHPYEQYF TGTGCCAGCAGCTTGCAATCTTCATCGCATCCTTACGAGCAGTACTTC . TRBJ2-7 . TRBV5-4
CASSRGLTYTDTQYF TGTGCCAGCAGCCGGGGACTGACATACACAGATACGCAGTATTTT . TRBJ2-3 . TRBV7-3
CARTPRNLAGSYEQYF TGTGCCAGGACCCCACGGAACCTAGCGGGAAGTTACGAGCAGTACTTC TRBD2 TRBJ2-7 . TRBV2
CASSFGLAETGANVLTF TGTGCCAGCAGCTTCGGACTAGCGGAGACTGGGGCCAACGTCCTGACTTTC TRBD2 TRBJ2-6 . TRBV5-4
CASSVGTSESTDTQYF TGTGCCAGCAGCGTAGGGACTAGCGAGAGCACAGATACGCAGTATTTT TRBD2 TRBJ2-3 few TRBV5-6
CASSFQINEQFF TGTGCCAGCAGCTTTCAAATTAATGAGCAGTTCTTC . TRBJ2-1 . TRBV7-9
CSPRDNTDTQYF TGCAGCCCTCGGGACAACACAGATACGCAGTATTTT . TRBJ2-3 . TRBV29-1
CASSSTYEQYF TGTGCCAGCAGCTCGACCTACGAGCAGTACTTC . TRBJ2-7 few TRBV7-9
CASSPSGLLDEAFF TGTGCCAGCAGTCCCTCTGGGCTCCTTGATGAAGCTTTCTTT . TRBJ1-1 . TRBV28
CASSLAIFSGNTIYF TGTGCCAGCAGCTTGGCCATCTTCTCTGGAAACACCATATATTTT . TRBJ1-3 . TRBV11-1
CASSPDRERETQYF TGTGCCAGCTCACCGGACAGGGAAAGGGAGACCCAGTACTTC TRBD1 TRBJ2-5 . TRBV18
CASSFSGANEKLFF TGTGCCAGCAGCTTTTCGGGGGCTAATGAAAAACTGTTTTTT . TRBJ1-4 . TRBV5-4
CASSLTGVNTEAFF TGTGCCAGCAGCCTAACAGGGGTGAACACTGAAGCTTTCTTT TRBD1 TRBJ1-1 . TRBV9
CASSLEDRGNNEQFF TGCGCCAGCAGCTTGGAGGACAGGGGGAACAATGAGCAGTTCTTC TRBD1 TRBJ2-1 . TRBV5-1
CASSLLAGSVQLFF TGTGCCAGCAGTTTACTCGCCGGGTCGGTACAACTGTTTTTT . TRBJ1-4 . TRBV27
CASSYQGNYEQYF TGTGCCAGCAGTTATCAGGGGAACTACGAGCAGTACTTC . TRBJ2-7 . TRBV27
CASSHLTGEAFF TGTGCCAGCAGCCACCTGACAGGGGAAGCTTTCTTT TRBD1 TRBJ1-1 . TRBV11-2
CASSLGQGADQPQHF TGTGCCAGCAGCTTAGGACAGGGGGCCGATCAGCCCCAGCATTTT TRBD1 TRBJ1-5 . TRBV7-9
CASSLSPFSSYEQYF TGTGCCAGCAGCTTATCCCCGTTTAGCTCCTACGAGCAGTACTTC . TRBJ2-7 . TRBV7-2
CSARFNHEQYF TGCAGTGCTAGATTCAACCACGAGCAGTACTTC . TRBJ2-7 . TRBV20-1
CASSQVQGMDEQYF TGCGCCAGCAGCCAAGTTCAGGGAATGGACGAGCAGTACTTC . TRBJ2-7 . TRBV4-1
CASSESWTSKAGELFF TGCGCCAGCAGTGAGTCTTGGACTAGCAAGGCCGGGGAGCTGTTTTTT TRBD2 TRBJ2-2 . TRBV10-1
CASSQDTRGFYEQYF TGCGCCAGCAGCCAAGATACGCGGGGTTTCTACGAGCAGTACTTC . TRBJ2-7 . TRBV4-3
CASSVQGSYNEQFF TGTGCCAGCAGTGTACAGGGCTCCTACAATGAGCAGTTCTTC . TRBJ2-1 . TRBV25-1
CASGISYEQYF TGTGCCAGCGGGATCTCCTACGAGCAGTACTTC . TRBJ2-7 few TRBV27
CAIKAGLALDEQYF TGTGCCATCAAGGCAGGACTAGCGTTAGACGAGCAGTACTTC TRBD2 TRBJ2-7 . TRBV10-3
CASSGGGQGTSNYGYTF TGTGCCAGCAGCGGGGGTGGGCAGGGAACCTCTAACTATGGCTACACCTTC . TRBJ1-2 . TRBV11-2
CASSQDRGPLSGELFF TGCGCCAGCAGCCAAGATCGGGGACCCCTGTCCGGGGAGCTGTTTTTT . TRBJ2-2 . TRBV4-3
CASSLYGQGYEQYF TGTGCCAGCAGCCTTTACGGGCAGGGGTACGAGCAGTACTTC . TRBJ2-7 . TRBV27
CATQPGQGQDEQFF TGTGCCACTCAACCGGGACAGGGCCAGGATGAGCAGTTCTTC TRBD1 TRBJ2-1 . TRBV19
CASRRQGSTDTQYF TGTGCCAGCCGCAGGCAGGGAAGCACAGATACGCAGTATTTT . TRBJ2-3 . TRBV5-6
CASSLRQGMLNEQFF TGTGCCAGCAGCTTGCGACAGGGAATGCTCAATGAGCAGTTCTTC TRBD1 TRBJ2-1 . TRBV7-6
CASSVRFDRGWASGSDEQFF TGTGCCAGCAGCGTTAGATTCGACAGGGGGTGGGCTAGCGGGAGTGATGAGCAGTTCTTC . TRBJ2-1 . TRBV2
CASIIFQSRSQYF TGTGCCAGCATTATCTTTCAGTCCCGATCGCAGTATTTT . TRBJ2-3 . TRBV2
CASSEMPGGNYGYTF TGTGCCAGCAGTGAAATGCCGGGAGGTAACTATGGCTACACCTTC . TRBJ1-2 . TRBV25-1